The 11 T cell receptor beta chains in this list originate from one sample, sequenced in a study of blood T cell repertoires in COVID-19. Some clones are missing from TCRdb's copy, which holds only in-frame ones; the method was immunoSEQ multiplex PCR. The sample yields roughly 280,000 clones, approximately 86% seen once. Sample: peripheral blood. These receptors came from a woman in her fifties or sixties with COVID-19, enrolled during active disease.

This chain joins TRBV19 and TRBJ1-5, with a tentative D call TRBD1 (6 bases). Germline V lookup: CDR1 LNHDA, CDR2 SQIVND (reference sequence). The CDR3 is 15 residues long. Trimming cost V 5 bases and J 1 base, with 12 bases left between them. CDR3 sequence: CASSPLQGSNQPQHF. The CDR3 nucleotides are TGTGCCAGTAGTCCTTTACAGGGAAGCAATCAGCCCCAGCATTTT.

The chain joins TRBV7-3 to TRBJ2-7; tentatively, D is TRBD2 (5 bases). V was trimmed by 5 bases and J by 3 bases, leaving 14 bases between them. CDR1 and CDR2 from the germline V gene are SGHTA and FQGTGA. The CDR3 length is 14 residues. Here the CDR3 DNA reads TGTGCCAGCAGCCCGGGCGGGTCGCACTACGAGCAGTACTTC. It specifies CASSPGGSHYEQYF.

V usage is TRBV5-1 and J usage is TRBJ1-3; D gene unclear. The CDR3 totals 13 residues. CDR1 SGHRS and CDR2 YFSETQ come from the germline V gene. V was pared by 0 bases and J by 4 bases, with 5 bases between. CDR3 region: CASSLGEGNTIYF. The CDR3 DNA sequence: TGCGCCAGCAGCTTGGGTGAGGGAAACACCATATATTTT.

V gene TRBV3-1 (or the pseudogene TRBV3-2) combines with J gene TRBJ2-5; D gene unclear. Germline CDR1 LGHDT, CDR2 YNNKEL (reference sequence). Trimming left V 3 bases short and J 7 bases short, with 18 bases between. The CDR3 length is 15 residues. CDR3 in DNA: TGTGCCAGCAGCCACTTACAGACACAGATAGTGACCCAGTACTTC. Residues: CASSHLQTQIVTQYF.

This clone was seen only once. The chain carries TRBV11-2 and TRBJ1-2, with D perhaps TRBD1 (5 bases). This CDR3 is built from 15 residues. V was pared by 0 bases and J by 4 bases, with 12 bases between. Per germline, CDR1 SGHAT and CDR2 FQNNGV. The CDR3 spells CASSLEGAPIYGYTF. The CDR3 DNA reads TGTGCCAGCAGCTTAGAAGGGGCGCCAATCTATGGCTACACCTTC.

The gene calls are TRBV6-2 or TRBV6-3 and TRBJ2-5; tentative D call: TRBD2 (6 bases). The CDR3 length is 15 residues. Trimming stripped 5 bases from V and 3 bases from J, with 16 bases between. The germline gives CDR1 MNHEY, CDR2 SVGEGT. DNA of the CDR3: TGTGCCAGCAGTGACCCCAGCGGGCTCAAAGAGACCCAGTACTTC. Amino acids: CASSDPSGLKETQYF.

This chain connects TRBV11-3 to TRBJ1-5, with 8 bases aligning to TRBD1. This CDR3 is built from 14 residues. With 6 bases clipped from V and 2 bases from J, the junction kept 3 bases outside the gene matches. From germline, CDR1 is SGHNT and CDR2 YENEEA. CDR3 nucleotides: TGTGCCAGCAGGTTGACAGGGGGCAATCAGCCCCAGCATTTT. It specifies CASRLTGGNQPQHF.

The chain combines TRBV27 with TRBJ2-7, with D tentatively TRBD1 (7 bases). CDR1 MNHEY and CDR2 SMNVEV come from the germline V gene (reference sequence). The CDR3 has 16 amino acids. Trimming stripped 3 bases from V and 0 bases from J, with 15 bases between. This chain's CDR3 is CASSFYNRGGSYEQYF. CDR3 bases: TGTGCCAGCAGTTTTTACAACAGGGGAGGCTCCTACGAGCAGTACTTC.

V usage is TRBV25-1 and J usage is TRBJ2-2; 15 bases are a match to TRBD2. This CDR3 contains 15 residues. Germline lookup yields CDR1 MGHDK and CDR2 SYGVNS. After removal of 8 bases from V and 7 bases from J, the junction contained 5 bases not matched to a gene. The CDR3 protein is CASSRTSGRGGELFF. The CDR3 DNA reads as TGTGCCAGCTCCAGGACTAGCGGGAGGGGCGGGGAGCTGTTTTTT.

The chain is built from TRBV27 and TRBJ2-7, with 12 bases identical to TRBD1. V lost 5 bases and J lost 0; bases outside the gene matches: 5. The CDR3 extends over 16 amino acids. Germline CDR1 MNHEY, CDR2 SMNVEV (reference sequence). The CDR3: CASSTPGQGASYEQYF. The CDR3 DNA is TGTGCCAGCAGTACACCGGGACAGGGGGCCTCCTACGAGCAGTACTTC.

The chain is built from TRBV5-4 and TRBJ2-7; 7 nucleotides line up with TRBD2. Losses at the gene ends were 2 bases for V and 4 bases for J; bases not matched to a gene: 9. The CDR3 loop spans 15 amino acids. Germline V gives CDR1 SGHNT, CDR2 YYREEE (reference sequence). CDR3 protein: CASSFRREGQYEQYF. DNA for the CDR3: TGTGCCAGCAGCTTTAGGAGGGAGGGCCAATACGAGCAGTACTTC.